This T cell receptor (beta chain) emerged from a study of blood T cell repertoires in COVID-19. Trimming took 4 bases from V and 5 from J; bases not matched to a gene: 7. CDR3 size: 14 residues. The germline V gene encodes CDR1 MNHNY and CDR2 SVGAGI (reference sequence). Recruitment covered 25 or so US areas and drew participants whose ages spanned roughly 18 to 89 years. Authors' analysis steps: Amplified reference gene primers provided the basis for estimating nucleated cell counts. The protocol was immunoSEQ multiplex PCR, while the TCRdb copy is restricted to in-frame clones and leaves out a portion. V, J and clone size reflect that table, while D and trimming were determined from the DNA. This sample has around 340,000 clones, with 88% found just once.

Sequenced sample: PBMCs or T cells enriched from blood (not recorded which). This TCR derives from a woman aged 30 to 39 who had been exposed to COVID-19. The rearrangement links TRBV6-6 to TRBJ1-1, with TRBD1 matching 7 bases. CDR3 region: CASSWGQTSTEAFF. CDR3 DNA: TGTGCCAGCAGTTGGGGACAGACGTCAACTGAAGCTTTCTTT.